These T cell receptor beta chains were read from a single sample in a study of blood T cell repertoires in COVID-19. Measured with immunoSEQ multiplex PCR; TCRdb has only the in-frame clones, and not every one. The data show around 120,000 clones, about 80% seen once. What was sequenced was peripheral blood. Receptors originate from a human donor in a cohort sampled during active COVID-19. CDR3s include the opening cysteine and the closing phenylalanine or tryptophan. The order of the fields is clone size, D gene, V gene, J gene, CDR3 protein, CDR3 DNA. A D gene is named only where the DNA matches it firmly. Clone size is given for some rows only: seen once, a few or many times, or a class if the clone is expanded.

clone_size: NA; d_call: NA; v_call: TRBV9; j_call: TRBJ2-7; cdr3_aa: CASSAGGSTEEQYF; cdr3_nt: TGTGCCAGCAGCGCAGGAGGAAGTACGGAGGAGCAGTACTTC
clone_size: NA; d_call: TRBD1; v_call: TRBV19; j_call: TRBJ2-1; cdr3_aa: CASRGDRFYNEQFF; cdr3_nt: TGTGCCAGTCGTGGGGACAGGTTCTACAATGAGCAGTTCTTC
clone_size: NA; d_call: TRBD1; v_call: TRBV7-9; j_call: TRBJ1-2; cdr3_aa: CASSPDRENGYTF; cdr3_nt: TGTGCCAGCAGCCCGGACAGGGAAAATGGCTACACCTTC
clone_size: NA; d_call: NA; v_call: TRBV30; j_call: TRBJ2-7; cdr3_aa: CAWRVSNYEQYF; cdr3_nt: TGTGCCTGGAGGGTTAGCAACTACGAGCAGTACTTC
clone_size: NA; d_call: TRBD1; v_call: TRBV7-7; j_call: TRBJ1-4; cdr3_aa: CASSPGTGSEKLFF; cdr3_nt: TGTGCCAGCAGCCCTGGGACAGGCAGTGAAAAACTGTTTTTT
clone_size: NA; d_call: TRBD2; v_call: TRBV27; j_call: TRBJ2-2; cdr3_aa: CASSPIAGDTGELFF; cdr3_nt: TGTGCCAGCAGTCCCATAGCGGGCGACACCGGGGAGCTGTTTTTT
clone_size: NA; d_call: NA; v_call: TRBV5-8; j_call: TRBJ2-7; cdr3_aa: CASSFRGQDYEQYF; cdr3_nt: TGTGCCAGCAGCTTTCGCGGACAAGACTACGAGCAGTACTTC
clone_size: NA; d_call: TRBD2; v_call: TRBV4-3; j_call: TRBJ2-1; cdr3_aa: CASSQVGGALQFF; cdr3_nt: TGCGCCAGCAGCCAAGTGGGAGGGGCCCTCCAGTTCTTC
clone_size: NA; d_call: NA; v_call: TRBV6-6; j_call: TRBJ2-7; cdr3_aa: CASSLSNEQYF; cdr3_nt: TGTGCCAGCAGCCTAAGTAACGAGCAGTACTTC
clone_size: NA; d_call: NA; v_call: TRBV5-1; j_call: TRBJ2-7; cdr3_aa: CASSLAAPRFSYEQYF; cdr3_nt: TGCGCCAGCAGCTTGGCGGCCCCCAGGTTCTCCTACGAGCAGTACTTC
clone_size: NA; d_call: TRBD2; v_call: TRBV15; j_call: TRBJ2-7; cdr3_aa: CATSSDTSGIYEQYF; cdr3_nt: TGTGCCACCAGCAGCGACACTAGCGGGATCTACGAGCAGTACTTC
clone_size: NA; d_call: TRBD1; v_call: TRBV11-2; j_call: TRBJ2-7; cdr3_aa: CASNRDRVGEQYF; cdr3_nt: TGTGCCAGCAACCGGGACAGGGTGGGCGAGCAGTACTTC
clone_size: NA; d_call: TRBD2; v_call: TRBV10-3; j_call: TRBJ2-3; cdr3_aa: CATGTSAEQDTQYF; cdr3_nt: TGTGCCACCGGGACTAGCGCGGAGCAGGATACGCAGTATTTT
clone_size: NA; d_call: TRBD1; v_call: TRBV6-2/TRBV6-3; j_call: TRBJ1-2; cdr3_aa: CASSYLGQKTYYGYTF; cdr3_nt: TGTGCCAGCAGTTACTTGGGACAGAAAACTTACTATGGCTACACCTTC
clone_size: NA; d_call: NA; v_call: TRBV2; j_call: TRBJ1-1; cdr3_aa: CASGLASTEAFF; cdr3_nt: TGTGCCAGCGGTTTGGCCAGCACTGAAGCTTTCTTT
clone_size: NA; d_call: NA; v_call: TRBV18; j_call: TRBJ1-3; cdr3_aa: CASSPAGGATGNTIYF; cdr3_nt: TGTGCCAGCTCACCGGCCGGGGGAGCTACTGGAAACACCATATATTTT
clone_size: NA; d_call: TRBD2; v_call: TRBV19; j_call: TRBJ2-3; cdr3_aa: CASSKNPPPLAGDTDTQYF; cdr3_nt: TGTGCCAGTAGTAAGAACCCCCCCCCTCTAGCGGGCGACACAGATACGCAGTATTTT
clone_size: NA; d_call: TRBD1; v_call: TRBV3-1/TRBV3-2; j_call: TRBJ2-3; cdr3_aa: CASSHSRAQGAQDTQYF; cdr3_nt: TGTGCCAGCAGCCACTCGAGGGCCCAGGGGGCGCAAGATACGCAGTATTTT
clone_size: NA; d_call: TRBD2; v_call: TRBV19; j_call: TRBJ2-5; cdr3_aa: CASSTPLAGGPLETQYF; cdr3_nt: TGTGCCAGTAGTACCCCACTAGCGGGAGGGCCGTTAGAGACCCAGTACTTC
clone_size: NA; d_call: NA; v_call: TRBV6-5; j_call: TRBJ1-1; cdr3_aa: CASSYSRQTNTEAFF; cdr3_nt: TGTGCCAGCAGTTACTCTAGACAGACGAACACTGAAGCTTTCTTT
clone_size: few; d_call: NA; v_call: TRBV3-1/TRBV3-2; j_call: TRBJ2-7; cdr3_aa: CASSHHRDGPYEQYF; cdr3_nt: TGTGCCAGCAGCCACCACAGGGACGGTCCCTACGAGCAGTACTTC
clone_size: NA; d_call: TRBD1; v_call: TRBV19; j_call: TRBJ1-5; cdr3_aa: CASKGQGIGQPQHF; cdr3_nt: TGTGCCAGTAAGGGACAGGGCATTGGTCAGCCCCAGCATTTT
clone_size: NA; d_call: NA; v_call: TRBV7-2; j_call: TRBJ1-4; cdr3_aa: CASSFMTGLREKLFF; cdr3_nt: TGTGCCAGCAGCTTTATGACAGGTCTGAGGGAAAAACTGTTTTTT
clone_size: many; d_call: TRBD1; v_call: TRBV19; j_call: TRBJ1-1; cdr3_aa: CASSPETGVGTEAFF; cdr3_nt: TGTGCCAGTAGTCCTGAGACAGGGGTGGGAACTGAAGCTTTCTTT